These 20 T cell receptor beta chains were all obtained from the same sample, sequenced in a study of beta chain features in type 1 diabetes. No cognate antigen is known for these TCRs. General study findings and limits: Shorter TCRB CDR3s, moderately but significantly so, marked every one of the four CD4+ subsets in Type 1 diabetes patients.

Every bit of the isolated RNA underwent reverse transcription, so sequencing read expressed TCRB transcripts. Only in-frame clones appear in the TCRdb table, and some are missing; sequencing was by immunoSEQ multiplex PCR. The table lists a few hundred thousand clones, about 15% of them singletons. Sequenced sample: naive CD4+ T cells from blood. The receptors shown here come from a man aged 25-45 years with type 1 diabetes.

The rearrangement joins TRBV6-5 to TRBJ2-1; 7 nucleotides align to TRBD2. The CDR3 spans 15 residues. V was clipped by 5 bases and J by 7 bases; unmatched bases: 11. CDR1 and CDR2 from the germline V gene are MNHEY and SVGAGI. The CDR3 region is CASSHPRGEGNEQFF. The CDR3 DNA reads TGTGCCAGCAGTCATCCGCGTGGGGAGGGGAATGAGCAGTTCTTC.

The chain has TRBV5-1 and TRBJ1-1; D perhaps matches TRBD1 (5 bases). The CDR3 length is 13 residues. Germline CDR1 is SGHRS and CDR2 is YFSETQ. The germline V and J ends were trimmed by 2 bases and 6 bases, with 11 bases remaining between them. DNA of the CDR3: TGCGCCAGCAGCTTCCCAGGGCAGCCTGAAGCTTTCTTT. Translating gives CASSFPGQPEAFF.

The table lists this clone with a few counts. The chain carries TRBV5-4 and TRBJ1-3; TRBD1 matches 8 bases. This CDR3 spans 15 amino acids. Trimming removed 4 bases from V and 2 bases from J; junction bases left unmatched: 5. Germline CDR1 is SGHNT and CDR2 is YYREEE (reference sequence). This CDR3 is CASSRDRGAGNTIYF. The CDR3 nucleotides are TGTGCCAGCAGCAGAGACAGGGGAGCTGGAAACACCATATATTTT.

The chain is built from TRBV6-6 and TRBJ2-7, with D perhaps matching TRBD2 (6 bases). CDR1 and CDR2 from the germline V gene are MNHNY and SVGAGI (reference sequence). This CDR3 is built from 14 residues. V lost 4 bases to trimming and J lost 0 bases, with 10 bases between them. The CDR3, as DNA: TGTGCCAGCAGTTCGGGACTGAACTCCTACGAGCAGTACTTC. Translation gives CASSSGLNSYEQYF.

This clone was found a few times. The chain joins TRBV6-1 to TRBJ2-7; D uncertain. V lost 3 bases and J lost 2, with 8 bases in between. The CDR3 spans 13 residues. The germline V gene has CDR1 MNHNS and CDR2 SASEGT. CDR3 amino acids: CASSEGLAYEQYF. CDR3 nucleotide sequence: TGTGCCAGCAGTGAGGGTCTAGCCTACGAGCAGTACTTC.

This clone was seen a few times. The rearrangement joins TRBV6-6 to TRBJ2-1; D is unresolved. Germline values: CDR1 MNHNY, CDR2 SVGAGI (reference sequence). V shed 0 bases and J shed 11 bases, with 8 bases lying between them. The CDR3 runs 12 residues. The CDR3 DNA reads as TGTGCCAGCAGTTACTCGGCGGTTAAGCAGTTCTTC. It encodes CASSYSAVKQFF.

CDR3 nucleotides: TGTGCCTGGAGCTCCGGGATCGATGAGCAGTTCTTC. Amino acid sequence: CAWSSGIDEQFF. V and J are TRBV30 and TRBJ2-1; possible D gene TRBD2, 5 bases. V was trimmed by 3 bases and J by 8 bases, leaving 11 bases between them. The CDR3 is made up of 12 amino acids. From germline, CDR1 is GTSNPN and CDR2 SVGIG (reference sequence). Filled out from reference TRBV30 and TRBJ2-1, the complete variable domain reads SQTIHQWPATLVQPVGSPLSLECTVEGTSNPNLYWYRQAAGRGLQLLFYSVGIGQISSEVPQNLSASRPQDRQFILSSKKLLLSDSGFYLCAWSSGIDEQFFGPGTRLTVL.

This clone has only a few counts. The chain combines TRBV30 with TRBJ2-7, with TRBD1 as a possible D gene (6 bases). CDR1 is GTSNPN, CDR2 SVGIG, per germline (reference sequence). The CDR3 consists of 12 residues. V was trimmed by 2 bases and J by 3 bases, leaving 8 bases between them. The DNA of the CDR3 is TGTGCCTGGAGTACACAGGGCTACGAGCAGTACTTC. This translates into CAWSTQGYEQYF.

This chain uses TRBV30 with TRBJ2-6, with D maybe TRBD1 (5 bases). This CDR3 contains 14 residues. CDR1 is GTSNPN and CDR2 is SVGIG in the germline V gene (reference sequence). V was shortened by 5 bases and J by 1 base, with 9 bases between the two germline ends. The CDR3 spells CAWGPGSGANVLTF. The CDR3 DNA reads TGTGCCTGGGGTCCAGGGTCTGGGGCCAACGTCCTGACTTTC.

This chain joins TRBV15 and TRBJ1-1, with TRBD1 as a possible D gene (6 bases). CDR3 length: 15 residues. Trimming left V 5 bases short and J 5 bases short, with 18 bases between. Germline loops: CDR1 LNHNV, CDR2 YYDKDF (reference sequence). The DNA for the CDR3 is TGTGCCACCAGCGCCGGACAGCTCGTGGGAACTGAAGCTTTCTTT. It translates to CATSAGQLVGTEAFF.

The V gene is TRBV27, the J gene TRBJ1-2; 9 nucleotides match TRBD1. Germline-derived CDR1 and CDR2 are MNHEY and SMNVEV (reference sequence). Trimming took 0 bases from V and 5 from J; bases not matched to a gene: 7. This CDR3 is built from 16 residues. The CDR3 nucleotides read TGTGCCAGCAGTTTATCCAAGACAGGGGGAGTTTATGGCTACACCTTC. As protein: CASSLSKTGGVYGYTF.

The sample holds a few counts of this clone. The V gene is TRBV2, the J gene TRBJ1-5; D remains unclear. The CDR3 totals 14 residues. Trimming left V 4 bases short and J 0 bases short, with 7 bases between. Germline CDR1 is SNHLY and CDR2 is FYNNEI. CDR3: CASSVTYSNQPQHF. CDR3 coding DNA: TGTGCCAGCAGTGTGACTTATAGCAATCAGCCCCAGCATTTT.

V gene TRBV7-2 combines with J gene TRBJ2-3; 10 bases align to TRBD2. Trimming took 5 bases from V and 5 from J; bases not matched to a gene: 10. Per germline, CDR1 SGHTA and CDR2 FQGNSA. This CDR3 has 16 residues. The CDR3 loop is CASSPAGGPGGDTQYF. For the CDR3, the DNA is TGTGCCAGCAGCCCAGCGGGAGGGCCCGGAGGAGATACGCAGTATTTT. Full variable domain (missing parts from reference TRBV7-2 and TRBJ2-3): GAGVSQSPSNKVTEKGKDVELRCDPISGHTALYWYRQSLGQGLEFLIYFQGNSAPDKSGLPSDRFSAERTGGSVSTLTIQRTQQEDSAVYLCASSPAGGPGGDTQYFGPGTRLTVL.

This clone came up a few times. This chain links TRBV5-1 with TRBJ2-7; tentatively, D is TRBD1 (5 bases). The germline V gene encodes CDR1 SGHRS and CDR2 YFSETQ. This CDR3 is 14 amino acids long. V was cut by 4 bases and J by 1 base, with 12 bases left in between. The CDR3 sequence is CASSPSAGSYEQYF. The CDR3 bases are TGCGCCAGCAGCCCCTCCGCAGGGTCCTACGAGCAGTACTTC.

A few counts support this clone. DNA for the CDR3: TGTGCCAGCAGTGAGCTAGATCCTGCCTACAATGAGCAGTTCTTC. This gives the protein CASSELDPAYNEQFF. J is TRBJ2-1 and V is TRBV2; D unclear. With 3 bases removed from V and 2 bases from J, the gap between germline ends came to 11 bases. The germline CDR1 and CDR2 sequences are SNHLY and FYNNEI. The CDR3 totals 15 residues.

This clone was counted only a few times. V gene TRBV18 combines with J gene TRBJ1-1, with TRBD1 matching 11 bases. The junction had 5 bases not matched to a gene; V was cut back by 6 bases and J by 5 bases. There are 14 residues in the CDR3. CDR1 and CDR2 from the germline V gene are KGHSH and LQKENI. The CDR3 DNA follows: TGTGCCAGCTCCGGGACAGGGGGAGATACTGAAGCTTTCTTT. This sequence encodes CASSGTGGDTEAFF.

V gene TRBV29-1 combines with J gene TRBJ2-7; 8 bases agree with TRBD2. V gave up 6 bases and J gave up 7 bases; unmatched junction bases: 8. Germline V gives CDR1 SQVTM, CDR2 ANQGSEA. CDR3 length: 12 amino acids. Here the CDR3 reads CSVLAGSGEQYF. The CDR3 DNA sequence: TGCAGCGTCTTAGCGGGATCGGGAGAGCAGTACTTC.

The chain has TRBV5-1 and TRBJ2-1; TRBD1 aligns across 11 bases. CDR1 SGHRS and CDR2 YFSETQ come from the germline V gene. The CDR3 is 16 residues long. The J segment lost 5 bases and the V segment lost 0 bases, leaving 4 bases of the junction unmatched. The CDR3 reads CASSLGLGQGDNEQFF. In DNA, the CDR3 is TGCGCCAGCAGCTTGGGACTGGGACAGGGGGACAATGAGCAGTTCTTC.

J is TRBJ1-1 and V is TRBV7-9; TRBD1 might be the D (6 bases). V was trimmed by 3 bases and J by 11 bases, leaving 13 bases between them. The CDR3 runs to 12 residues. The V gene's germline CDR1 is SEHNR and CDR2 FQNEAQ (reference sequence). CDR3 DNA sequence: TGTGCCAGCAGCTTGAAGGGGACACGGGCTTTCTTT. Its translation is CASSLKGTRAFF.

This clone has a handful of counts. The chain couples TRBV5-1 to TRBJ2-1, with D possibly matching TRBD2 (6 bases). V lost 3 bases and J lost 5, with 12 bases in between. In germline, CDR1 is SGHRS, CDR2 YFSETQ. The CDR3 runs 14 residues. Here the CDR3 reads CASSSGTLHNEQFF. The CDR3 DNA reads TGCGCCAGCAGCTCCGGGACTCTCCACAATGAGCAGTTCTTC.